This TCR beta chain is from a study of OX40 agonist ivuxolimab in advanced cancers. Notes on the study in general: Among the least clonally expanded were partial responders at 0.1-3.0 mg/kg.

CDR3 length: 16 residues. V shed 0 bases and J shed 7 bases, with 15 bases lying between them. Germline V gene lookup returns CDR1 MGHRA and CDR2 YSYEKL. A note on this clone: Its antigen is unidentified.

Some clones are missing from TCRdb's copy, which holds only in-frame ones; the method was immunoSEQ multiplex PCR. This table has about 47,000 clones, around 88% appearing once. The V call is TRBV4-1, the J call TRBJ1-4; no clear D. The TCR sequence derives from an adult with an advanced solid tumor such as melanoma, head and neck, liver or kidney cancer. This specimen was CD4+ or CD8+ T cells sorted from blood, taken in a trial of the OX40 agonist ivuxolimab. The CDR3: CASSQEIRFQGEKLFF. CDR3 sequence (DNA): TGCGCCAGCAGCCAAGAAATCAGGTTTCAAGGTGAAAAACTGTTTTTT.